The sequence of this T cell receptor (beta chain) was determined in a study of cytomegalovirus exposure and HLA in healthy donors (dated by TCRdb to about 2017). Background for the entire study: In an earlier analysis of some 550 of the donors, 276 Gb of sequence data and 120 million or so unique TCR beta sequences from 180 million or so T cells were reported. An early release that covered fewer than 750 HLA-typed donors contained approximately 300 gigabases of sequencing data and 65 million to 100 million unique TCR sequences. The study aimed to test whether cataloging public T cell receptors could reveal signatures of past pathogen exposure. The number of donors typed differed by locus, with about 629-630 for A, B, C, DRB1 and DQB1, around 520 for DQA1, 600 to 610 for DPA1, and approximately 470 for DPB1. Rather than drawing on any new phenotypic data, the later analysis identified candidate immune exposures from TCR beta sequences and the way those sequences occurred across donors. An earlier analysis of around 640 of the donors used high-throughput TCR beta sequencing to judge whether each TCR beta V gene segment behaved as functional or pseudogenic. Besides the first cohort of around 670 subjects, a separate validation cohort made up of 120 different subjects was used. On average, roughly 200,000 unique TCR beta nucleotide sequences were sequenced per donor among 398 genotyped donors of the cohort, with roughly 18% of those sequences being non-productive. HLA typing covered class I and class II loci at four-digit resolution. Genome-wide SNP genotypes for about 60% of the roughly 700 donors were used in a later genetic analysis, which treated that subset as a discovery cohort. In a later analysis, previously published TCR beta repertoires from 666 donors were re-analyzed and high-resolution HLA genotyping was added so that TCR occurrence patterns could be studied. High-throughput TCR immunosequencing, statistical association of individual TCRs with disease status, and machine learning were combined to predict cytomegalovirus infection status. Of the 300 to 450 genotyped donors, 65% to 90% fell in the genetic ancestry cluster associated with self-reported Caucasian donors. Donor age, sex, ethnicity and CMV serostatus were collected together with the repertoire data. The study used immunosequencing to profile the T cell repertoires of approximately 650 subjects and linked those repertoires to cytomegalovirus serostatus. All discovery cohort repertoires had been generated using a single sequencing platform. Five DR-DQ haplotypes were treated as single units for association and clustering because of strong linkage in the cohort. On the study overall, not on this receptor specifically: Because the 87-base-pair reads could not distinguish some IMGT-functional V segments, including TRBV6-2 and TRBV6-3, those segments were excluded. Correlated functional status among segregating V segments might be attributable to linkage disequilibrium, but an unknown experimental factor could not be ruled out. A later analysis found that TCR association rates varied across HLA loci, with DRB1 alleles showing the most associated TCRs and HLA-C alleles the fewest. In both the original and validation cohorts, the classifier was reported to diagnose cytomegalovirus status with high specificity and sensitivity. The study listed 150 to 200 TCR beta chains as associated with cytomegalovirus. According to a later analysis, parvovirus B19, influenza, CMV and Epstein-Barr virus appeared linked to several top co-occurrence clusters. Because counts were too low, 15 to 20 rarely observed V segments, including chromosome 9 orphons, were excluded from the earlier analysis of 587 of the donors. A further reported finding was that TCR beta sequences accurately predicted the HLA-A and HLA-B alleles for most subjects in the first cohort. Because HLA typing was unavailable for some donors at each locus, only the typed subset was used in association tests. In a later genetic analysis, a missense DCLRE1C variant was associated with V-gene and J-gene trimming of TCR beta chains, and the association was replicated in an independent cohort. Strong co-occurrence of HLA alleles, especially DR and DQ, made assigning TCR associations to individual alleles difficult. It was suggested by the authors that the approach could potentially be generalized to other disease states and immunological phenotypes. In a later analysis, HLA-associated TCR beta chains showed more clonal expansion and lower generation probabilities than non-associated chains that were equally common. A group of highly shared sequence variants was considered likely to be a technical artifact of the sequencing pipeline. Roughly uniform sequencing depth across donors was assumed in presence/absence analyses, although this assumption may not hold. Specific HLA alleles were associated with 16,951 TCR beta sequences at a false discovery rate of 0.05 in a later analysis. A few of the identified cytomegalovirus-associated TCR beta chains were confirmed in vitro to be specific for cytomegalovirus antigens. The only immune exposure information available for the cohort was CMV serostatus. According to a later analysis, most CMV-associated TCR beta chains appeared to be HLA-restricted, and the HLA associations seemed to be driven largely by CMV exposure. In an earlier analysis of under 600 of the donors, most TCR beta V segments were observed in productive rearrangements about 90% or about 30% of the time, broadly matching IMGT annotations. The cohort was sequenced for TCR beta chains only, and without alpha or paired-chain data the features that could be detected were limited. While some public TCRs were present in many individuals, most TCR sequences turned up only very rarely across donors. A later genetic analysis reported fewer N-insertions in productive TCRs among donors in an Asian-associated ancestry cluster than the roughly 690-donor mean.

V loses 2 bases of germline sequence and J loses 4 bases, and the interval between the two ends is 17 bases. Its CDR3 holds 16 amino acids, cysteine through phenylalanine. The read is trimmed to its CDR3 DNA, 48 bases read in frame from base 1. CDR1 and CDR2 were assigned from the germline V gene as MNHEY and SVGAGI. The library was generated by the immunoSEQ multiplex PCR assay. A mixture of 60 forward primers for TCR Vbeta segments and 13 reverse primers for TCR Jbeta segments was used in the multiplex PCR. Amplification of the CDR3 region of rearranged TCR beta genes was performed with a multiplex PCR assay on genomic DNA. The amplified TCR beta libraries were sequenced on the Illumina HiSeq System as 87-base-pair reads. The study's own analysis went as follows. Across the 700 or so repertoires, a later analysis counted tens of millions of unique TCR beta chains, about 10 million of which were shared by at least two donors. To remove PCR and sequencing errors, raw reads were error-corrected and collapsed into unique sequences using a nearest-neighbor algorithm that merged closely related sequences. To assign V, D and J gene segments, CDR3 sequences were aligned to IMGT reference sequences. Each retained sequence needed at least a six-nucleotide match to both a V gene segment and a J gene segment. A rearrangement counted as productive if the CDR3 had no stop codons and remained in frame with V and J, and every other rearrangement counted as non-productive. CDR3 was defined according to IMGT convention as the region running from the second conserved V-encoded cysteine to the conserved J-encoded phenylalanine. Sequences without an unambiguous match to a single V gene segment were excluded from the earlier analysis of 450 to 750 of the donors. In an earlier analysis of 587 of the donors, V segments were called functional above 56.7% productive rearrangements and were called segregating when the between-donor standard deviation exceeded 5%. To diagnose cytomegalovirus status from the catalog of TCR beta chain sequences, a statistical classification framework was built. A later analysis assigned V and J genes by comparing TCR nucleotide sequences with IMGT/GENE-DB human TR gene sequences. In a later analysis, CDR3 sequences and most-parsimonious VDJ recombination scenarios were assigned using the TCRdist pipeline. In a later analysis, each TCR beta chain was defined by its CDR3 amino acid sequence together with its V-gene family, and reads lacking a unique V-gene family were excluded. As a way to deal with suspected cross-contamination and a sequencing artifact, a later analysis dropped hundreds of nucleotide sequences that were highly shared and had low generation probability. In a later analysis, a clonal expansion index was calculated for each public chain from normalized within-repertoire ranks of inferred template counts. In a later analysis, generation probabilities were computed with a VDJ recombination model fitted to out-of-frame rearrangements, and the resulting probabilities were checked against IGoR. A later analysis scored TCR-TCR, TCR-HLA and TCR-CMV co-occurrence with hypergeometric tests, applying a repertoire-size bias correction to TCR pairs. To estimate false discovery rates, a later analysis permuted the HLA or CMV assignments 20 times. In a later analysis, co-occurring TCRs were grouped using DBSCAN, and TCRdist sequence similarity was added for clustering within HLA-allele-positive subsets. For co-occurrence clustering, repertoires with fewer than 30,000 or more than 120,000 public chains were excluded, along with a handful of repertoires with anomalous nucleotide sharing. TCRdb obtained this table from immuneACCESS and retained in-frame rearrangements with V and J assigned. These tables miss some clones; where compared with another copy, unresolved V genes account for less than half of the shortfall, and the remainder is unexplained. D and trimming were read from the DNA, whereas the V and J calls and clone size are those reported in that table. This sample holds about 93,000 clones; around 80% were observed only once. The ten largest make up 7.3% of the sample.

The cohort comprised fewer than 750 healthy bone marrow donors. At the time of sampling, all cohort members were nominally healthy, though unrecorded immune exposures were likely present. The donor tested CMV seronegative and was one of the 352 seronegative cohort members. A peripheral blood sample was collected from each donor, and TCR beta sequencing was performed on peripheral blood mononuclear cells. The Qiagen DNeasy Blood Extraction Kit was used to extract genomic DNA from the blood cell samples. About this clone itself: This receptor's antigen is unknown. Per-base quality was not reported, and no clone a single base away is much larger than it.

The specimen was PBMCs. The chain is assembled from TRBV6-5 and TRBJ1-2, with TRBD1 perhaps the D gene, on 5 matching bases. The clonotype comes from a man aged 25 to 40 in good health and CMV-seronegative. The DNA sequence is given as TGTGCCAGCAGTTACACCCTGCCCGACAGCCTCTATGGCTACACCTTC. Its coded protein is CASSYTLPDSLYGYTF.